Below, 28 T cell receptor beta chains from the same sample are listed, as sequenced in a study of blood T cell repertoires in COVID-19. Measured with immunoSEQ multiplex PCR; TCRdb has only the in-frame clones, and not every one. The sample carries about 280,000 clones, more than 75% recorded once. The sequenced sample was peripheral blood. These receptors were taken from a man aged 40-50 years with active or convalescent COVID-19.

Concerning this clone: This sample includes further DNA sequences coding for the same CDR3. The V and J genes are TRBV6-5 and TRBJ2-2, with TRBD2 matching 10 bases. V lost 7 bases to trimming and J lost 5 bases; unmatched junction nucleotides: 1. Per the germline V gene, CDR1 is MNHEY and CDR2 is SVGAGI. This CDR3 has 13 amino acids. CDR3: CASTSGGTGELFF. The CDR3 DNA reads as TGTGCCAGCACTAGCGGGGGAACCGGGGAGCTGTTTTTT.

The chain carries TRBV11-3 and TRBJ2-3; TRBD1 is a possible D gene (7 bases). The germline gives CDR1 SGHNT, CDR2 YENEEA. This CDR3 has 14 amino acids. Trimming left V 3 bases short and J 8 bases short, with 15 bases between. The CDR3 bases are TGTGCCAGCAGCTTGGACAGGAGGGGAACTACGCAGTATTTT. Translated, it gives CASSLDRRGTTQYF. The whole variable domain, remainder taken from reference TRBV11-3 and TRBJ2-3, is EAGVVQSPRYKIIEKKQPVAFWCNPISGHNTLYWYLQNLGQGPELLIRYENEEAVDDSQLPKDRFSAERLKGVDSTLKIQPAELGDSAVYLCASSLDRRGTTQYFGPGTRLTVL.

This chain links TRBV2 with TRBJ2-2; 14 nucleotides agree with TRBD2. The CDR3 contains 17 residues. Germline V CDR1 and CDR2: SNHLY, FYNNEI. The trim removed 6 bases at V and 0 bases at J, leaving 3 bases unmatched. CDR3 DNA: TGTGCCAGCAGGGGACTAGCGGGGGCCACGAACACCGGGGAGCTGTTTTTT. Its protein product is CASRGLAGATNTGELFF. The whole variable domain, remainder taken from reference TRBV2 and TRBJ2-2, is EPEVTQTPSHQVTQMGQEVILRCVPISNHLYFYWYRQILGQKVEFLVSFYNNEISEKSEIFDDQFSVERPDGSNFTLKIRSTKLEDSAMYFCASRGLAGATNTGELFFGEGSRLTVL.

The chain uses TRBV10-3 and TRBJ1-1; TRBD1 matches 11 bases. The length of the CDR3 is 14 residues. With V trimmed by 4 bases and J by 8 bases, 6 bases remained unmatched. CDR1 ENHRY and CDR2 SYGVKD come from the germline V gene. The CDR3 DNA is TGTGCCATCAGTGTCGGGACAGGGGGATCCGAAGCTTTCTTT. Translated: CAISVGTGGSEAFF.

The V gene is TRBV5-1, the J gene TRBJ1-4, with D perhaps TRBD1 (5 bases). The CDR3 has 16 amino acids. Trimming left V 4 bases short and J 4 bases short, with 17 bases between. Germline V lookup: CDR1 SGHRS, CDR2 YFSETQ. The CDR3 sequence is CASSAGLGQGNEKLFF. Here the CDR3 DNA reads TGCGCCAGCAGCGCTGGGTTAGGGCAGGGTAATGAAAAACTGTTTTTT.

This clone was recorded a few times. This rearrangement joins TRBV9 to TRBJ1-1, with D hard to call. Germline assignment: CDR1 SGDLS and CDR2 YYNGEE. The V end lost 3 bases, the J end lost 3 bases, and 9 bases lay between the germline ends. This CDR3 spans 13 amino acids. CDR3 in DNA: TGTGCCAGCAGCGGCGGTCCGGACACTGAAGCTTTCTTT. This gives the protein CASSGGPDTEAFF.

This clone was recorded once. V gene TRBV5-1 combines with J gene TRBJ2-5, with 7 bases fitting TRBD2. Germline V CDR1 and CDR2: SGHRS, YFSETQ. V dropped 2 bases and J dropped 4; count of bases not matched to a gene: 5. The CDR3 loop spans 14 amino acids. CDR3 sequence: CASSLAGFGETQYF. CDR3 DNA: TGCGCCAGCAGCTTAGCGGGGTTTGGAGAGACCCAGTACTTC.

This rearrangement joins TRBV30 to TRBJ1-3, with a tentative D call TRBD1 (6 bases). Germline values: CDR1 GTSNPN, CDR2 SVGIG (reference sequence). V was pared by 2 bases and J by 9 bases, with 11 bases between. The CDR3 is 12 residues long. As DNA, the CDR3 is TGTGCCTGGAGTAGGATGGACAGCACCATATATTTT. Its protein is CAWSRMDSTIYF.

This rearrangement joins TRBV3-1 (or the pseudogene TRBV3-2) to TRBJ2-7, with 8 bases fitting TRBD1. CDR1 and CDR2 (germline): LGHDT, YNNKEL (reference sequence). The CDR3 is 15 amino acids. J gave up 2 bases and V 6 bases, and 9 bases lay outside the gene matches. The CDR3 spells CASRLTGTGAYEQYF. CDR3 DNA: TGTGCCAGCAGGCTGACCGGGACAGGTGCCTACGAGCAGTACTTC.

The rearrangement links TRBV14 to TRBJ2-1; possibly TRBD1 for D (5 bases). V lost 0 bases and J 9 bases, leaving 15 bases between the germline ends. Germline V gene sequence: CDR1 SGHDN, CDR2 FVKESK. CDR3 length: 15 amino acids. The DNA for the CDR3 is TGTGCCAGCAGCCAAGATCAAGGGGTATCGGGTGAGCAGTTCTTC. Translating gives CASSQDQGVSGEQFF.

This clone was seen just once. V gene TRBV24-1 combines with J gene TRBJ1-6, with a tentative D call TRBD1 (5 bases). CDR1 is KGHDR and CDR2 is SFDVKD in the germline V gene. V lost 3 bases and J 9 bases, leaving 14 bases between the germline ends. There are 15 residues in the CDR3. The CDR3 sequence: CATSDARLGGSPLHF. The DNA for the CDR3 is TGTGCCACCAGTGATGCCAGGCTGGGGGGTTCACCCCTCCACTTT.

This clone occurred a few times. This chain connects TRBV9 to TRBJ2-7, with D maybe TRBD1 (6 bases). CDR1 and CDR2 from the germline V gene are SGDLS and YYNGEE. V lost 3 bases and J lost 3, with 16 bases in between. The CDR3 extends over 15 amino acids. CDR3 bases: TGTGCCAGCAGCGACCTCAGGGGCCCTTACTACGAGCAGTACTTC. This encodes CASSDLRGPYYEQYF. Drawing the rest from reference TRBV9 and TRBJ2-7, the complete variable domain is DSGVTQTPKHLITATGQRVTLRCSPRSGDLSVYWYQQSLDQGLQFLIQYYNGEERAKGNILERFSAQQFPDLHSELNLSSLELGDSALYFCASSDLRGPYYEQYFGPGTRLTVT.

The rearrangement uses TRBV11-2 and TRBJ2-2; TRBD2 aligns across 13 bases. The germline V gene has CDR1 SGHAT and CDR2 FQNNGV. The CDR3 is 17 residues long. Trimming at V came to 2 bases and at J to 6 bases, leaving 6 bases not matched to a gene. The CDR3 here is CASSLKLAGGFSGELFF. As DNA, the CDR3 is TGTGCCAGCAGCTTAAAACTAGCGGGAGGGTTTTCCGGGGAGCTGTTTTTT.

A few counts support this clone. This sample includes further DNA sequences coding for the same CDR3. The chain couples TRBV5-5 to TRBJ1-1, with unresolved D. Between the trimmed V and J ends, which lost 6 bases and 1 base, there was a span of 10 bases. CDR3 length: 13 residues. Germline CDR1 reads SGHKS; CDR2 reads YYEKEE (reference sequence). The CDR3, as DNA: TGTGCCAGCACCCTGAGCGGGAACACTGAAGCTTTCTTT. Amino acids: CASTLSGNTEAFF.

This clone has only a few counts. The chain couples TRBV27 to TRBJ2-7; unclear D gene. The ends were cut back, 2 bases at V and 2 bases at J, with 10 bases in the middle. Germline CDR1 is MNHEY and CDR2 is SMNVEV (reference sequence). The CDR3 sequence is 14 residues long. CDR3 nucleotide sequence: TGTGCCAGCAGTTTACCCGAAAAGCCCTACGAGCAGTACTTC. Translated: CASSLPEKPYEQYF.

The CDR3 is CASSPPSGTSYEQYF. Written as DNA, the CDR3 is TGTGCCAGCTCACCTCCCAGCGGGACCTCCTACGAGCAGTACTTC. This chain uses TRBV18 with TRBJ2-7, with 7 bases lining up with TRBD2. The CDR3 totals 15 residues. CDR1 is KGHSH, CDR2 LQKENI, per germline. V lost 3 bases and J lost 0; bases outside the gene matches: 5. Combining the CDR3 with reference TRBV18 and TRBJ2-7 gives the whole variable domain NAGVMQNPRHLVRRRGQEARLRCSPMKGHSHVYWYRQLPEEGLKFMVYLQKENIIDESGMPKERFSAEFPKEGPSILRIQQVVRGDSAAYFCASSPPSGTSYEQYFGPGTRLTVT.

The J gene is TRBJ1-2, the V gene TRBV5-4; no clear D gene. Germline values: CDR1 SGHNT, CDR2 YYREEE (reference sequence). The V gene lost 0 bases and the J gene lost 7 bases, with 7 bases spanning the gap. The CDR3 loop spans 12 amino acids. Written as DNA, the CDR3 is TGTGCCAGCAGCTTGGACAGAACTGGCTACACCTTC. Its protein is CASSLDRTGYTF.

The V and J genes are TRBV18 and TRBJ1-4; D is unclear. This CDR3 comprises 13 residues. Trimming cost V 4 bases and J 7 bases, with 10 bases left between them. Germline-derived CDR1 and CDR2 are KGHSH and LQKENI. This chain's CDR3 is CASSRAGSEKLFF. As DNA, the CDR3 is TGTGCCAGCTCACGGGCGGGAAGTGAAAAACTGTTTTTT.

The rearrangement uses TRBV7-9 and TRBJ2-1; 10 bases align to TRBD2. V shed 3 bases and J 5 bases; nucleotides not matched to a gene: 7. This CDR3 contains 16 residues. CDR1 and CDR2 (germline): SEHNR, FQNEAQ (reference sequence). The CDR3 sequence is CASSFLRTSGNNEQFF. The CDR3 DNA reads as TGTGCCAGCAGCTTCCTAAGGACTAGCGGTAACAATGAGCAGTTCTTC.

This clone was detected only once. The rearrangement uses TRBV2 and TRBJ2-2; 7 nucleotides align to TRBD1. The CDR3 extends over 15 amino acids. The ends lost 2 bases at V and 0 bases at J; junction bases unmatched: 0. Germline V CDR1 and CDR2: SNHLY, FYNNEI. CDR3 residues: CASSEQGANTGELFF. In nucleotides, the CDR3 is TGTGCCAGCAGTGAACAGGGGGCGAACACCGGGGAGCTGTTTTTT.

This chain connects TRBV10-3 to TRBJ1-4; D gene ambiguous. V dropped 2 bases and J dropped 5 bases, with 12 bases sitting between them. Germline CDR1 is ENHRY and CDR2 is SYGVKD. This CDR3 comprises 15 residues. CDR3 in DNA: TGTGCCATCAGTGAGGGAGGAGGGATGAATGAAAAACTGTTTTTT. Translation: CAISEGGGMNEKLFF.

The V and J genes are TRBV14 and TRBJ1-2, with 7 bases matching TRBD1. There are 15 residues in the CDR3. Germline V gives CDR1 SGHDN, CDR2 FVKESK. With 4 bases clipped from V and 6 bases from J, the junction kept 11 bases outside the gene matches. The CDR3 sequence: CASSLRTGPPNGYTF. CDR3 coding DNA: TGTGCCAGCAGCCTCCGGACAGGACCCCCTAATGGCTACACCTTC. Filled out from reference TRBV14 and TRBJ1-2, the complete variable domain reads EAGVTQFPSHSVIEKGQTVTLRCDPISGHDNLYWYRRVMGKEIKFLLHFVKESKQDESGMPNNRFLAERTGGTYSTLKVQPAELEDSGVYFCASSLRTGPPNGYTFGSGTRLTVV.

The chain is built from TRBV27 and TRBJ1-2, with TRBD1 matching over 8 bases. V was pared by 0 bases and J by 2 bases, with 2 bases of the junction left unmatched. CDR1 MNHEY and CDR2 SMNVEV come from the germline V gene (reference sequence). There are 15 residues in the CDR3. The CDR3: CASSLSDRGNYGYTF. The CDR3 nucleotides are TGTGCCAGCAGTTTATCTGACAGGGGAAACTATGGCTACACCTTC.

The CDR3 protein is CASSQTGAGGRNTGELFF. CDR3 DNA sequence: TGCGCCAGCAGCCAAACCGGGGCAGGGGGCAGGAACACCGGGGAGCTGTTTTTT. The chain joins TRBV4-1 to TRBJ2-2, with 8 bases lining up with TRBD1. This CDR3 has 18 amino acids. Germline V gene data show CDR1 as MGHRA and CDR2 as YSYEKL. V shed 2 bases, J shed 1 base, and the junction held 9 bases outside the gene matches.

CDR3 sequence: CATRAGTGEGVQPQHF. CDR3 DNA: TGTGCCACCAGAGCCGGGACAGGGGAGGGAGTTCAGCCCCAGCATTTT. The genes are TRBV24-1 and TRBJ1-5, with 10 bases identical to TRBD1. Per the germline V gene, CDR1 is KGHDR and CDR2 is SFDVKD. After removal of 7 bases from V and 6 bases from J, the junction contained 11 bases not matched to a gene. This CDR3 has 16 residues.

The chain combines TRBV28 with TRBJ1-6; 7 bases agree with TRBD1. Germline V gene sequence: CDR1 MDHEN, CDR2 SYDVKM. The CDR3 totals 14 residues. V lost 8 bases, J lost 8 bases, and 9 bases stayed unmatched. The CDR3 DNA sequence: TGTGCCAGCTGCAGACAGGGTTGGGATTCACCCCTCCACTTT. Translated, it gives CASCRQGWDSPLHF.

The chain joins TRBV10-2 to TRBJ1-1; TRBD1 agrees at 12 bases. Germline V CDR1 and CDR2: WSHSY, SAAADI. Losses at the gene ends were 8 bases for V and 0 bases for J; bases not matched to a gene: 16. The length of the CDR3 is 19 residues. The CDR3 DNA is TGCGCCAGCGGAGCCTCCAGGGATGGGACAGGGGGCATGAACACTGAAGCTTTCTTT. Residues: CASGASRDGTGGMNTEAFF.

The sample holds one count of this clone. In DNA form, the CDR3 reads TGTGCCAGCTCAGACACCGGGGGACAGCTATCTGGAAACACCATATATTTT. Its protein is CASSDTGGQLSGNTIYF. The chain couples TRBV18 to TRBJ1-3; 7 positions match TRBD1. This CDR3 region has 17 residues. Germline CDR1 and CDR2: KGHSH and LQKENI. Trimming cost V 5 bases and J 1 base; bases outside gene matches: 11.